This T cell receptor beta chain is drawn from a study of OX40 agonist ivuxolimab in advanced cancers. Overall study: Partial response was recorded in three patients: one hepatocellular carcinoma and two cutaneous melanoma cases.

The CDR3 has 14 residues. The germline CDR1 and CDR2 sequences are LNHDA and SQIVND (reference sequence). J gave up 0 bases and V 10 bases, and 7 bases lay outside the gene matches. On this clone itself: What it binds is not known.

Assay used: immunoSEQ multiplex PCR; TCRdb lists only in-frame clones, some missing. The sample has about 80,000 clones; roughly 87% are singletons. Study-level results: Compared with others, partial responders at 0.1-3.0 mg/kg displayed clonal expansion among the lowest. Several nonresponders also turned out to have low normalized T-cell clonal expansion.

Sampled blood was obtained at baseline, cycle 4 day 1, and cycle 7 day 1. The rearrangement joins TRBV19 to TRBJ2-7, with 9 positions matching TRBD1. This sequence was found in an adult with an advanced solid tumor such as melanoma, head and neck, liver or kidney cancer. The specimen comprised CD4+ or CD8+ T cells sorted from blood, sampled in a trial of the OX40 agonist ivuxolimab. The CDR3 is CATLDRGSSYEQYF. The CDR3 DNA follows: TGTGCCACCCTGGACAGGGGAAGCTCCTACGAGCAGTACTTC.